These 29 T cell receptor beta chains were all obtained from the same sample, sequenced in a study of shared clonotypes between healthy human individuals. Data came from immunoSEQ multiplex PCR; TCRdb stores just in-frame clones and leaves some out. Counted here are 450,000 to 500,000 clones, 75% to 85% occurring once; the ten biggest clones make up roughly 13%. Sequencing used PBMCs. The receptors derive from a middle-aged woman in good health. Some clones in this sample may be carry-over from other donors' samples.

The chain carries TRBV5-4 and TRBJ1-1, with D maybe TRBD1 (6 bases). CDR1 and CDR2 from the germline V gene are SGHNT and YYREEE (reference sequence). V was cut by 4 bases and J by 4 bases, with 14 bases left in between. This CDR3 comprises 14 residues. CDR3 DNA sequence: TGTGCCAGCAGCCCGGCACAGGGAGGCACTGAAGCTTTCTTT. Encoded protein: CASSPAQGGTEAFF.

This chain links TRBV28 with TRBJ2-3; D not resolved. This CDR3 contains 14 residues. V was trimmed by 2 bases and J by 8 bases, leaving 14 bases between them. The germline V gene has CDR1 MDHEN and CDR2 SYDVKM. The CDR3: CASSLPLQGFTQYF. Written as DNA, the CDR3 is TGTGCCAGCAGTTTACCCCTCCAAGGTTTTACGCAGTATTTT.

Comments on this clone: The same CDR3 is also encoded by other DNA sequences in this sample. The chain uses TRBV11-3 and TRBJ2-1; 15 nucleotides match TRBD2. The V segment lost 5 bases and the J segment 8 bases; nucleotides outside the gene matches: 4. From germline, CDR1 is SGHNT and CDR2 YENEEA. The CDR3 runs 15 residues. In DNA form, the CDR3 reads TGTGCCAGCAGCCCGGGACTAGCGGGAGGACATGAGCAGTTCTTC. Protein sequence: CASSPGLAGGHEQFF.

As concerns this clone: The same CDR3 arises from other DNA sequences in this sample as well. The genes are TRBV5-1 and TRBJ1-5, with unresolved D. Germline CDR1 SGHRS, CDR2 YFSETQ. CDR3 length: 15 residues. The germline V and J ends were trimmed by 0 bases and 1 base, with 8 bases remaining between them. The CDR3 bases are TGCGCCAGCAGCTTGGGGACGGGAAGCAATCAGCCCCAGCATTTT. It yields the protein CASSLGTGSNQPQHF.

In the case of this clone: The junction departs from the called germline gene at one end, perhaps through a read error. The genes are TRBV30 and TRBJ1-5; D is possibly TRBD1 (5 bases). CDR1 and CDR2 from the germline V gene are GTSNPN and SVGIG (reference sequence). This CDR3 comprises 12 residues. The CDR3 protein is CAWGGANQPQHF. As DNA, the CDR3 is TGCGCCTGGGGAGGGGCTAATCAGCCCCAGCATTTT.

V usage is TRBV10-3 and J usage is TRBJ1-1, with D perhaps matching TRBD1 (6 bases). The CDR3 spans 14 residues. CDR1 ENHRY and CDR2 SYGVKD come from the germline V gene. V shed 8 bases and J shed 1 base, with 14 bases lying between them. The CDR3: CAIAGSGANTEAFF. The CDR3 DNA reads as TGTGCCATCGCCGGTTCGGGGGCGAACACTGAAGCTTTCTTT.

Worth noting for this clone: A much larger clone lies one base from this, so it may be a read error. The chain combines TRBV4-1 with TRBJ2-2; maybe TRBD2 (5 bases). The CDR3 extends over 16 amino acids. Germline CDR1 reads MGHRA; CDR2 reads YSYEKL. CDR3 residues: CASSPARMYQAGEPFF. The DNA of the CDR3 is TGCGCCAGCAGCCCCGCGCGGATGTATCAGGCCGGGGAGCCGTTTTTT.

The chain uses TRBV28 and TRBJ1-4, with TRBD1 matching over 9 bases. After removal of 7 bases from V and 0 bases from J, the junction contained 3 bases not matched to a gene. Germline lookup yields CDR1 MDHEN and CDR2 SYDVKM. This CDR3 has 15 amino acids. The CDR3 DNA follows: TGTGCCAGCACCAGGGACAGGGCAACTAATGAAAAACTGTTTTTT. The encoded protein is CASTRDRATNEKLFF.

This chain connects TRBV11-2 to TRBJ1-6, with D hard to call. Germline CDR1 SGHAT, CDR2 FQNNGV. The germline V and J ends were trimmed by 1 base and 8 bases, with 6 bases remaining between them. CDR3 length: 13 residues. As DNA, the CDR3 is TGTGCCAGCAGCTTAGTGGCGGATTCACCCCTCCACTTT. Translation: CASSLVADSPLHF.

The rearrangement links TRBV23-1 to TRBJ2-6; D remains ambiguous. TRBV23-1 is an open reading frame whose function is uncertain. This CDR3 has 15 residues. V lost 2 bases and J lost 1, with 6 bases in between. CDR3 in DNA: TGCGCCAGCAGTCAAAGGGTATCTGGGGCCAACGTCCTGACTTTC. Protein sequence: CASSQRVSGANVLTF.

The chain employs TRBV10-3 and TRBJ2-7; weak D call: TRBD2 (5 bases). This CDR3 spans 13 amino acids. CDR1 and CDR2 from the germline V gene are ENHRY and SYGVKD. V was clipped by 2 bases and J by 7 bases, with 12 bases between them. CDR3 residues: CAISEATPGEQYF. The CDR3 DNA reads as TGTGCCATCAGTGAGGCGACTCCGGGGGAGCAGTACTTC.

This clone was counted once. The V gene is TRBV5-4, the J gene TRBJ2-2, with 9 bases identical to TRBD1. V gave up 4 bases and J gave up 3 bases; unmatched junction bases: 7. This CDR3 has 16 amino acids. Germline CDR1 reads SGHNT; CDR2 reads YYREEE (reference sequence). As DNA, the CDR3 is TGTGCCAGCAGCCCACGGACAGGGGTCTACACCGGGGAGCTGTTTTTT. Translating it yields CASSPRTGVYTGELFF.

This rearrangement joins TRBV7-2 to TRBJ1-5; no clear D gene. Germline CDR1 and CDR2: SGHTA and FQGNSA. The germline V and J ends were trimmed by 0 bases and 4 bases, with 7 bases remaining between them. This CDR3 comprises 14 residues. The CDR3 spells CASSLAPDNQPQHF. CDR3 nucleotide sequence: TGTGCCAGCAGCTTAGCTCCTGATAATCAGCCCCAGCATTTT.

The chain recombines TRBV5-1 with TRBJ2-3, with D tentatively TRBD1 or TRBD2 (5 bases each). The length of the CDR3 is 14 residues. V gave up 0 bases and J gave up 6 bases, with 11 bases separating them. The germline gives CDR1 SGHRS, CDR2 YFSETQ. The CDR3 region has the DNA TGCGCCAGCAGCTTGGCTAGGGGAGAGGATACGCAGTATTTT. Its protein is CASSLARGEDTQYF.

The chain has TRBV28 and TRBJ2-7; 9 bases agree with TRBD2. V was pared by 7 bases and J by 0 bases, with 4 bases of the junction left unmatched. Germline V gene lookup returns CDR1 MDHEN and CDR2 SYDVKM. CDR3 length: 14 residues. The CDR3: CASNIAGVSYEQYF. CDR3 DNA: TGTGCCAGCAACATAGCGGGAGTCTCCTACGAGCAGTACTTC.

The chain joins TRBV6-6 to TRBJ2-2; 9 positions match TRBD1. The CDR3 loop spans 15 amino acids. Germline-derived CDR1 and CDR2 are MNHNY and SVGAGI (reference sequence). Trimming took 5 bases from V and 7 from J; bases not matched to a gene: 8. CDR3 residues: CASSGPGQGFGELFF. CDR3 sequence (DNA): TGTGCCAGCAGTGGACCGGGACAGGGCTTCGGGGAGCTGTTTTTT.

DNA of the CDR3: TGCGCCAGCAGCCCGACAGGGGATAACTATGGCTACACCTTC. Its translation: CASSPTGDNYGYTF. The V gene is TRBV5-1, the J gene TRBJ1-2; 8 nucleotides match TRBD1. J gave up 1 base and V 4 bases, and 3 bases lay outside the gene matches. This CDR3 has 14 residues. CDR1 SGHRS and CDR2 YFSETQ come from the germline V gene.

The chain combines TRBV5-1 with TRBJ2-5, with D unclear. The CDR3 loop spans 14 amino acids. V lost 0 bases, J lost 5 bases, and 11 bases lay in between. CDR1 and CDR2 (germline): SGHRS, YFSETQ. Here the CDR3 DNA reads TGCGCCAGCAGCTTGGATCCTGGGCTGGAGACCCAGTACTTC. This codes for CASSLDPGLETQYF.

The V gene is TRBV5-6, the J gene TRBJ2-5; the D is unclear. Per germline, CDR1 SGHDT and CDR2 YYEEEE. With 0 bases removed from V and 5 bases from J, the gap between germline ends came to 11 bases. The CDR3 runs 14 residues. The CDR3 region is CASSLGGLWETQYF. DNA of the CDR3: TGTGCCAGCAGCTTGGGAGGCCTATGGGAGACCCAGTACTTC.

As DNA, the CDR3 is TGCGCCAGCAGCAATGCTCTTGGTCAGCCCCAGCATTTT. Translated, it gives CASSNALGQPQHF. V gene TRBV10-1 combines with J gene TRBJ1-5; D is ambiguous. Germline CDR1 and CDR2: WNHNN and SYGVQD (reference sequence). V was clipped by 6 bases and J by 6 bases, with 12 bases between them. The CDR3 contains 13 residues.

CDR3 sequence reads: CASSLQGARGNTIYF. In DNA, the CDR3 is TGTGCCAGCAGTCTACAGGGGGCGCGTGGAAACACCATATATTTT. The chain recombines TRBV27 with TRBJ1-3; 9 bases are a match to TRBD1. Per germline, CDR1 MNHEY and CDR2 SMNVEV (reference sequence). The CDR3 is 15 amino acids. The V and J ends lost 5 bases and 3 bases, in that order; junction bases with no gene match: 5.

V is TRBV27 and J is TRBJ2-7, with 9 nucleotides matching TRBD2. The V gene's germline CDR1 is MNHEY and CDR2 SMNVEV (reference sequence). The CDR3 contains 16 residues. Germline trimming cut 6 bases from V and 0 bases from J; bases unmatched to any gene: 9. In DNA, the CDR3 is TGTGCCAGCAGCCATGGGGCTAGCGGGACCTCCTACGAGCAGTACTTC. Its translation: CASSHGASGTSYEQYF.

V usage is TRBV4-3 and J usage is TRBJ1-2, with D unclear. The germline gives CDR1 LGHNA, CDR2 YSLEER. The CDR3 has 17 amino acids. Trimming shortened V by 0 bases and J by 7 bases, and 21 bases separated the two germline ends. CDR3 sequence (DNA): TGCGCCAGCAGCCAAGACCCTGGGTGGAATTCAATGGGTGGCTACACCTTC. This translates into CASSQDPGWNSMGGYTF.

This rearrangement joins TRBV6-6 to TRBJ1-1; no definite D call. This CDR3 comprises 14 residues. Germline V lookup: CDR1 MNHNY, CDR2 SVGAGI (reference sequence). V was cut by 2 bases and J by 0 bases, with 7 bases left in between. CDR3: CASSYALMNTEAFF. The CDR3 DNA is TGTGCCAGCAGTTACGCCCTAATGAACACTGAAGCTTTCTTT.

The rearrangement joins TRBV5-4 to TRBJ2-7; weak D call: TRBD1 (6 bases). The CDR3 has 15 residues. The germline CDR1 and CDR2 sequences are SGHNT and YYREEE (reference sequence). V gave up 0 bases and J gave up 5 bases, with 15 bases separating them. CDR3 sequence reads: CASSLDFAGVDEQYF. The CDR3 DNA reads TGTGCCAGCAGCTTGGATTTCGCAGGGGTCGACGAGCAGTACTTC.

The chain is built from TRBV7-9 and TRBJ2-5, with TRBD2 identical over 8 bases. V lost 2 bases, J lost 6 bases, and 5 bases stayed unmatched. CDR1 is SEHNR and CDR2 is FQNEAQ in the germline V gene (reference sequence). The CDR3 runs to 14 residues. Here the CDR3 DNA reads TGTGCCAGCAGCTTATCTGGACTAGCAAAGACCCAGTACTTC. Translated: CASSLSGLAKTQYF.

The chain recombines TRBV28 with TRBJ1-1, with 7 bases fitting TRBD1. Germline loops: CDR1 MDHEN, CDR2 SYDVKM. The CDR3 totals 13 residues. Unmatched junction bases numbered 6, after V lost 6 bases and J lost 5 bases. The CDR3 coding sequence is TGTGCCAGCAGACCCCAGGGGGGTACTGAAGCTTTCTTT. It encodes CASRPQGGTEAFF.

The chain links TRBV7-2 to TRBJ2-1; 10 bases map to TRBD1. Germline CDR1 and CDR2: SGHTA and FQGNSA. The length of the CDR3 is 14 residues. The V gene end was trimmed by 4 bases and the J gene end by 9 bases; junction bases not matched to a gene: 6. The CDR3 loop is CASSSTGGLVEQFF. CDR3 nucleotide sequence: TGTGCCAGCAGCTCGACAGGGGGCTTAGTTGAGCAGTTCTTC.

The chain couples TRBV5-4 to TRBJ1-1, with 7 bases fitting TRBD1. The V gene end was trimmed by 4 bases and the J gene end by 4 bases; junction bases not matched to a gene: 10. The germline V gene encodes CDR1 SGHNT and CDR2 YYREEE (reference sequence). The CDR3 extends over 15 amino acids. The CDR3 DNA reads TGTGCCAGCAGCGCCGGTAACAGGGGCGGCACTGAAGCTTTCTTT. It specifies CASSAGNRGGTEAFF.